This TCR beta chain was sequenced in a study of shared clonotypes between healthy human individuals. Notes on the study in general: Naive subsets typically showed greater estimated richness than memory subsets. It was the non-shared clonotypes that had lower generation probabilities than clonotypes shared by all four donors.

CD8 cells classed as naive were CD45RO-negative and positively selected for CCR7, excluding terminally differentiated effector memory CD45RA+ cells. All donors were healthy HIV-negative adults lacking recent acute infections or vaccinations. Authors' methods: ImmunoSEQ junction-only sequences lacked quality scores, so their filtering differed. Sequenced by immunoSEQ multiplex PCR; TCRdb stores in-frame clones only, minus some. V, J and clone size reflect that table, while D and trimming were determined from the DNA. There are around 700,000 clones in the sample; under 95% occur only once, and roughly 24% lies in the top ten. Deletions cut 0 bases from V and 5 bases from J, with 13 bases between. Germline V gives CDR1 SGHTA, CDR2 FQGTGA. The CDR3 is made up of 15 amino acids. Worth noting for this clone: Its antigen is not known.

This chain links TRBV7-3 with TRBJ2-5; D ambiguous. The sample was naive CD8+ T cells sorted from blood. The sequence was obtained from a man aged 25 to 40 in good health. The DNA of the CDR3 is TGTGCCAGCAGCTTAACCCTAGACGAAGAGGAGACCCAGTACTTC. This encodes CASSLTLDEEETQYF.